The entry that follows covers one T cell receptor beta chain sequence. What it binds is unknown. The germline gives CDR1 SGHRS, CDR2 YFSETQ. Trimming left V 1 base short and J 4 bases short, with 14 bases between. This CDR3 has 15 amino acids. TCRdb's copy holds only in-frame clones and misses some; the assay was immunoSEQ multiplex PCR. The sample yields about 140,000 clones, approximately 93% seen once. This entry comes from a study of T cell responses to AZD1222 COVID-19 vaccine. The study's findings and limits: Baseline testing showed seropositivity in only five or six AZD1222 recipients.

The V call is TRBV5-1, the J call TRBJ2-5, with a tentative D call TRBD2 (7 bases). The material sequenced was peripheral blood, taken on day 0 of MenACWY control vaccination. The receptor's source is an adult in good health. Here the CDR3 reads CASSLIEGGGETQYF. The CDR3 coding sequence is TGCGCCAGCAGCTTGATAGAGGGAGGGGGAGAGACCCAGTACTTC.